The clone carrying this T cell receptor beta chain has at least ten counts. The sample originates from a study of T cells in Graves' hyperthyroidism and ophthalmopathy. Regions amplified from RNA transcripts were the TCR beta CDR3 regions. The study used the HTBI primer set for a first-round RT-PCR of the TCR CDR3. Via MiXCR, TCRdb re-called the multiplex PCR reads, giving one row per CDR3 protein. The table shows around 350,000 distinct CDR3 sequences, with 13% occurring only once. Aged 18 to 65, the patients had hyperthyroidism that was newly diagnosed and had lasted under 2 months. An approximately 10 ml volume of fresh peripheral blood provided the PBMCs. This clonotype was sampled from a woman younger than 30 with Graves' hyperthyroidism. Sequenced: blood.

The CDR3 is CASSSLAGASDTQYF. The CDR3 DNA follows: TGTGCCAGCAGCTCACTAGCGGGAGCATCGGATACGCAGTATTTT. The J gene is TRBJ2-3, the V gene TRBV2, with 11 bases lining up with TRBD2. There are 15 residues in the CDR3. The germline V gene encodes CDR1 SNHLY and CDR2 FYNNEI. J lost 6 bases, V lost 6 bases, and 8 bases had no gene match.